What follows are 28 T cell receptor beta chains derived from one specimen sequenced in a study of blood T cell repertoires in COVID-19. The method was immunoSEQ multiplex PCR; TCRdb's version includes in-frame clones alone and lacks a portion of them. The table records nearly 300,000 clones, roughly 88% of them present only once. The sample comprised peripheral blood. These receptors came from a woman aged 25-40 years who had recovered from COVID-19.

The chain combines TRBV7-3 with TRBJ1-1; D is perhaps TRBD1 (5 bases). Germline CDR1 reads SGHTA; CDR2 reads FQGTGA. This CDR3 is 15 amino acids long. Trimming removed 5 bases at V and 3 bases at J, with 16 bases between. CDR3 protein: CASSPTGRVDTEAFF. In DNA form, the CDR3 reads TGTGCCAGCAGCCCCACGGGCAGGGTGGACACTGAAGCTTTCTTT.

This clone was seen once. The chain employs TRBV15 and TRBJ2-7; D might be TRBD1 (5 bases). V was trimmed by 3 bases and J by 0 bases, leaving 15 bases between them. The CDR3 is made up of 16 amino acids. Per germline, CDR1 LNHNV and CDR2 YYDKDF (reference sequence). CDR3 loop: CATSSVSGAGSYEQYF. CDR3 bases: TGTGCCACCAGCAGTGTGAGTGGGGCCGGCTCCTACGAGCAGTACTTC. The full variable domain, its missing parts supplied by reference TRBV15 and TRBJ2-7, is DAMVIQNPRYQVTQFGKPVTLSCSQTLNHNVMYWYQQKSSQAPKLLFHYYDKDFNNEADTPDNFQSRRPNTSFCFLDIRSPGLGDTAMYLCATSSVSGAGSYEQYFGPGTRLTVT.

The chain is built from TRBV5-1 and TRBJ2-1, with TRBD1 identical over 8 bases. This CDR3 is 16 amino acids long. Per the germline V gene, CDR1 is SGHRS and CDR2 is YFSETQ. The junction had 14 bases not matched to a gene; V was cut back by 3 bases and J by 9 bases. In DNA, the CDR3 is TGCGCCAGCAGCTCCACCGGACAGGGTGTGGACGGTGAGCAGTTCTTC. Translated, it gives CASSSTGQGVDGEQFF.

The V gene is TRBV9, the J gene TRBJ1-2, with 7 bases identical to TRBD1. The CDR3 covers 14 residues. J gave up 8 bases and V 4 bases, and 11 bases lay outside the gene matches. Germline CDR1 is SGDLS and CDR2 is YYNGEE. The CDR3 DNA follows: TGTGCCAGCAGCCCTCCTGACAGGGAGTGGGGCTACACCTTC. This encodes CASSPPDREWGYTF.

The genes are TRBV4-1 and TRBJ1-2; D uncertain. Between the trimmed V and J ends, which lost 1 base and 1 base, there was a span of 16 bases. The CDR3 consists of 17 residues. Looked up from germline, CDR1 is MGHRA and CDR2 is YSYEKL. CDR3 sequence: CASSQVFSIDYNYGYTF. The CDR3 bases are TGCGCCAGCAGCCAAGTTTTTTCAATCGACTATAACTATGGCTACACCTTC.

The CDR3 nucleotides are TGTGCCAGCAGTTTATTGCAGTCTACTGAAGCTTTCTTT. Amino acids: CASSLLQSTEAFF. The chain has TRBV28 and TRBJ1-1; D is undetermined. Between the trimmed V and J ends, which lost 1 base and 5 bases, there was a span of 8 bases. Germline CDR1 MDHEN, CDR2 SYDVKM. The CDR3 loop spans 13 amino acids.

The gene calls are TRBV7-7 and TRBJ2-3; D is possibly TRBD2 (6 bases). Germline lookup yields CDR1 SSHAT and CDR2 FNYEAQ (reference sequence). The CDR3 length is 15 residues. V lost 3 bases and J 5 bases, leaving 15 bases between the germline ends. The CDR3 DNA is TGTGCCAGCAGCTTGGCCGGGGGAACTTTAGATACGCAGTATTTT. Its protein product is CASSLAGGTLDTQYF. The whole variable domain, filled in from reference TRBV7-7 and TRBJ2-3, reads GAGVSQSPRYKVTKRGQDVTLRCDPISSHATLYWYQQALGQGPEFLTYFNYEAQPDKSGLPSDRFSAERPEGSISTLTIQRTEQRDSAMYRCASSLAGGTLDTQYFGPGTRLTVL.

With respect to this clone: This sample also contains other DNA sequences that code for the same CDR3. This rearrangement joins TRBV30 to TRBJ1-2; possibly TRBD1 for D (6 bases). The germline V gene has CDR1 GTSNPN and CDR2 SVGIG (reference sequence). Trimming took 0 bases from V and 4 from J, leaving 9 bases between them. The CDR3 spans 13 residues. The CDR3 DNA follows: TGTGCCTGGAGTGTACAGGGTTCCTATGGCTACACCTTC. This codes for CAWSVQGSYGYTF.

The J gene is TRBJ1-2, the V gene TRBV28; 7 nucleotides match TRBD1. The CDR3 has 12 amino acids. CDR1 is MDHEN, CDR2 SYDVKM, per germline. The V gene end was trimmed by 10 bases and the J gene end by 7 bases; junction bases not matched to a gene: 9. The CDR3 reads CAILTGAVGYTF. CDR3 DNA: TGTGCCATCCTAACAGGGGCAGTTGGCTACACCTTC.

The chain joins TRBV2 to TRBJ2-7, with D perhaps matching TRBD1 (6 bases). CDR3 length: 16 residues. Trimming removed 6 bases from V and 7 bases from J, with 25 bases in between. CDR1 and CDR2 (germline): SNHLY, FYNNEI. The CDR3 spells CASSLRDIRSWGEQYF. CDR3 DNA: TGTGCCAGCAGCCTCCGGGACATCAGGTCCTGGGGGGAGCAGTACTTC.

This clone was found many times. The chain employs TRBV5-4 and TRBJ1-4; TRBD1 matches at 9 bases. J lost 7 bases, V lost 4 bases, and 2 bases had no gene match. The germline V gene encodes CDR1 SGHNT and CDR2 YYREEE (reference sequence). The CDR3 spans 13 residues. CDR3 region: CASSRDRVEKLFF. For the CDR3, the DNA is TGTGCCAGCAGCCGGGACAGGGTTGAAAAACTGTTTTTT.

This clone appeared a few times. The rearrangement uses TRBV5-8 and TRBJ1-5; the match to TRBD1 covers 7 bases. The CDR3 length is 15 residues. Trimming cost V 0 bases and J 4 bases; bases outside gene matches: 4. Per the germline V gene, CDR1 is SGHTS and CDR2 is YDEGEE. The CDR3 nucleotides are TGTGCCAGCAGCTTGGATCAGGGGGTTAATCAGCCCCAGCATTTT. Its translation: CASSLDQGVNQPQHF.

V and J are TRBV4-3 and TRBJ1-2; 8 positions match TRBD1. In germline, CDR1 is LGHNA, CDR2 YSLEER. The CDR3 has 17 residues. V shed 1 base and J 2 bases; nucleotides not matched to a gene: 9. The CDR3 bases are TGCGCCAGCAGCCAAGGCACCACAGGGGGGTCGAACTATGGCTACACCTTC. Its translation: CASSQGTTGGSNYGYTF.

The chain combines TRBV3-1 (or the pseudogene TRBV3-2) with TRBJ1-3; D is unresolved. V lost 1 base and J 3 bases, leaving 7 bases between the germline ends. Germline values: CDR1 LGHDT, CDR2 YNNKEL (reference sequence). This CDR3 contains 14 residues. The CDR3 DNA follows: TGTGCCAGCAGCCAAGGCCGGTATGGAAACACCATATATTTT. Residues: CASSQGRYGNTIYF.

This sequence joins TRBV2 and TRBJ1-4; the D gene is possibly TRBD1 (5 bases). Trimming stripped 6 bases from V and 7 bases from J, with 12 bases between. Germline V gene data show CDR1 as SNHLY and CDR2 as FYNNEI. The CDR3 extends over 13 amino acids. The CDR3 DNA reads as TGTGCCAGCAGATCAGGGTTGGGTGAAAAACTGTTTTTT. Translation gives CASRSGLGEKLFF.

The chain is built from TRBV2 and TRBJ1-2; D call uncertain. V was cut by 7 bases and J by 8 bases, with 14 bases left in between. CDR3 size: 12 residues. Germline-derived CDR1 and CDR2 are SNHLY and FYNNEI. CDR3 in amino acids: CASTWYAAGYTF. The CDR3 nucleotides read TGTGCCAGCACATGGTACGCGGCAGGCTACACCTTC.

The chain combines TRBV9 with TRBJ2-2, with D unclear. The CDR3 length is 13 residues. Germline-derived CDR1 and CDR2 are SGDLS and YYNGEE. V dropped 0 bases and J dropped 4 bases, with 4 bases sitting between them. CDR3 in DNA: TGTGCCAGCAGCGTAGGAGGCACCGGGGAGCTGTTTTTT. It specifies CASSVGGTGELFF.

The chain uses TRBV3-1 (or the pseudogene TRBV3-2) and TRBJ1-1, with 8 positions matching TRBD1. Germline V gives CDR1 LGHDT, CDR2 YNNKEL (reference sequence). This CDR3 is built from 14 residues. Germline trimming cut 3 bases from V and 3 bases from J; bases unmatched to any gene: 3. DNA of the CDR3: TGTGCCAGCAGCCAGTTGGACAGGGACACTGAAGCTTTCTTT. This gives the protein CASSQLDRDTEAFF.

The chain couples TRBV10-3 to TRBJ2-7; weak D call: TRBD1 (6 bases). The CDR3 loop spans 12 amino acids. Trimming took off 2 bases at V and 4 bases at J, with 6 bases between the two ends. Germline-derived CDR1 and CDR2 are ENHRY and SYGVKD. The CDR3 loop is CAISETGYEQYF. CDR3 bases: TGTGCCATCAGTGAGACAGGGTACGAGCAGTACTTC.

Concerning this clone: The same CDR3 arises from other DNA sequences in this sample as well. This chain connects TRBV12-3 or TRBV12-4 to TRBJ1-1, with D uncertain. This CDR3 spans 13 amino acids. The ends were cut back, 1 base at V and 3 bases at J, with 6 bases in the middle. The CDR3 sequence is CASSLGAYTEAFF. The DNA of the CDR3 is TGTGCCAGCAGTTTAGGGGCCTACACTGAAGCTTTCTTT.

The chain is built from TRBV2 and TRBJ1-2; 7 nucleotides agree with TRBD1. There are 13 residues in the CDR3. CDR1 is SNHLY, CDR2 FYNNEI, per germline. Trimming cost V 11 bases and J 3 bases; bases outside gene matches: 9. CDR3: CAHRVDRDYGYTF. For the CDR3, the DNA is TGTGCCCACCGGGTTGACAGGGACTATGGCTACACCTTC.

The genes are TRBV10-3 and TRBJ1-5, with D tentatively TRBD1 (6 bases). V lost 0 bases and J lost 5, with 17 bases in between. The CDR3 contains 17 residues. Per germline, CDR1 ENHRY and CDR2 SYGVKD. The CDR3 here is CAISESNRVGSHQPQHF. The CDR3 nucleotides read TGTGCCATCAGTGAGTCGAACAGGGTAGGTAGTCATCAGCCCCAGCATTTT.

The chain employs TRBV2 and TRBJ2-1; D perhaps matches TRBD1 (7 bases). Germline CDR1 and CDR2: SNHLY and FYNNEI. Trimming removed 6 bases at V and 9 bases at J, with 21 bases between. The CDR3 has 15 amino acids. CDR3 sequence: CASRQGGTVVVEQFF. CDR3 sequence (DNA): TGTGCCAGCAGGCAGGGGGGTACGGTAGTGGTTGAGCAGTTCTTC.

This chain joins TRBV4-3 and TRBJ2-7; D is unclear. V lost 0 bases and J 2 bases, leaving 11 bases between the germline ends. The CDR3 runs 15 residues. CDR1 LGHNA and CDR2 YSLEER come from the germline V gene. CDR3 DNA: TGCGCCAGCAGCCAAGAGCCAGGAAACCCCTACGAGCAGTACTTC. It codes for CASSQEPGNPYEQYF.

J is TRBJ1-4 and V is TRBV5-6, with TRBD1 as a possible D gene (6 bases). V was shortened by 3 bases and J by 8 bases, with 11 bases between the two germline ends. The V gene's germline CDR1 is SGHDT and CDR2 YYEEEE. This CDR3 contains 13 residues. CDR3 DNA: TGTGCCAGCAGCTGGGGCCAGGGGGAAAAACTGTTTTTT. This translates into CASSWGQGEKLFF.

The CDR3 region is CASSRDRSEKLFF. Here the CDR3 DNA reads TGTGCCAGCAGCCGGGACAGAAGTGAAAAACTGTTTTTT. The chain is built from TRBV11-2 and TRBJ1-4; 7 nucleotides align to TRBD1. V lost 5 bases and J lost 7; bases outside the gene matches: 4. CDR1 SGHAT and CDR2 FQNNGV come from the germline V gene. The CDR3 runs to 13 residues. Drawing the rest from reference TRBV11-2 and TRBJ1-4, the complete variable domain is EAGVAQSPRYKIIEKRQSVAFWCNPISGHATLYWYQQILGQGPKLLIQFQNNGVVDDSQLPKDRFSAERLKGVDSTLKIQPAKLEDSAVYLCASSRDRSEKLFFGSGTQLSVL.

The CDR3 here is CASSSLGGATEAFF. The CDR3, as DNA: TGTGCCAGCAGTTCCTTAGGGGGCGCGACTGAAGCTTTCTTT. The chain employs TRBV6-5 and TRBJ1-1; 7 nucleotides agree with TRBD1. The J segment lost 5 bases and the V segment lost 4 bases, leaving 7 bases of the junction unmatched. Germline CDR1 MNHEY, CDR2 SVGAGI. This CDR3 has 14 residues.

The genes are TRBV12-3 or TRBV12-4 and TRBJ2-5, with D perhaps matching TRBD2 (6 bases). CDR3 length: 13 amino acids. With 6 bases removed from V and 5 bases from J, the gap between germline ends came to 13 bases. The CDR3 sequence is CASRLASGETQYF. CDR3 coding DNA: TGTGCCAGCAGGTTGGCCAGCGGGGAGACCCAGTACTTC.